These T cell receptor beta chains were read from a single sample in a study of T cell responses to AZD1222 COVID-19 vaccine. Method: immunoSEQ multiplex PCR; TCRdb's copy keeps in-frame clones and lacks some. The sample has 70,000 or so clones; about 80% are singletons. Here the sequenced sample was peripheral blood, taken on day 0 of AZD1222 vaccination. Receptor source: an adult in good health. Both conserved end residues are part of each CDR3. The D gene is left open where the match is weak. A clone size is listed for some rows: how often the clone was seen (once, few, many), or a class if it is expanded.

TRBJ1-6,TRBV6-1,NA,NA,TGTGCCAGCAGTGAGACCCCAGGGGATTCACCCCTCCACTTT,CASSETPGDSPLHF
TRBJ2-7,TRBV28,NA,NA,TGTGCCAGCAGTATACTAAGCTCCTACGAGCAGTACTTC,CASSILSSYEQYF
TRBJ2-6,TRBV3-1/TRBV3-2,NA,NA,TGTGCCAGCAGCGTTCAGGGAGCTGGGGCCAACGTCCTGACTTTC,CASSVQGAGANVLTF
TRBJ1-6,TRBV6-1,NA,once,TGTGCCAGCAGTTTCCTTGGGGGGGGTAATTCACCCCTCCACTTT,CASSFLGGGNSPLHF
TRBJ1-5,TRBV6-1,TRBD1,once,TGTGCCAGCAGTGAAGAACAGGGGGCATATCAGCCCCAGCATTTT,CASSEEQGAYQPQHF
TRBJ2-2,TRBV18,NA,NA,TGTGCCAGCTCACCACCCCGAAGACTAGTAAACACCGGGGAGCTGTTTTTT,CASSPPRRLVNTGELFF
TRBJ1-2,TRBV6-6,TRBD1,NA,TGTGCCAGTTCGAATAGCCGAAATCAGGGGGAAGGCTACACCTTC,CASSNSRNQGEGYTF
TRBJ1-2,TRBV4-1,NA,NA,TGCGCCAGCAGCCACCTCCACAGGGATAATAACTATGGCTACACCTTC,CASSHLHRDNNYGYTF
TRBJ2-1,TRBV20-1,TRBD1,NA,TGCAGTGCTAGTCAACAGACAGGGATTGGAGACAATGAGCAGTTCTTC,CSASQQTGIGDNEQFF
TRBJ2-1,TRBV28,TRBD1,NA,TGTGCCAGCATGCAGGGGGTAAGCTCCTACAATGAGCAGTTCTTC,CASMQGVSSYNEQFF
TRBJ1-4,TRBV30,NA,NA,TGTGCCTGGAGTGAGTGGACTGTTGAAAAACTGTTTTTT,CAWSEWTVEKLFF
TRBJ1-1,TRBV7-6,NA,NA,TGTGCCAGCAGCTTAGTCGAGGGGAACACTGAAGCTTTCTTT,CASSLVEGNTEAFF
TRBJ1-5,TRBV5-1,NA,NA,TGCGCCAGCAGCTTGGATGGCAGGAACAATCAGCCCCAGCATTTT,CASSLDGRNNQPQHF